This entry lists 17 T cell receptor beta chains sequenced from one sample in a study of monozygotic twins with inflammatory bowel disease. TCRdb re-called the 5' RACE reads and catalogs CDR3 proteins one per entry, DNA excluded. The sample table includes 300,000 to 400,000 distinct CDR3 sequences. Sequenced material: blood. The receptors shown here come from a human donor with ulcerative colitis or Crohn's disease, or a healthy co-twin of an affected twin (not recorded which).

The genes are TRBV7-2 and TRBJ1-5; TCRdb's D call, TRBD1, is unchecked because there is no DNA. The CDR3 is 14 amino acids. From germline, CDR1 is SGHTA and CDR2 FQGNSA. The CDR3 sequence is CASSLGGVNQPQHF.

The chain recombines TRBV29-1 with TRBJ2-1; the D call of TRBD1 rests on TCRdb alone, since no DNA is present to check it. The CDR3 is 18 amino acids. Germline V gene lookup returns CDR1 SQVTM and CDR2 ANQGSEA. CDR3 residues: CSVAHWDRVFFPYNEQFF.

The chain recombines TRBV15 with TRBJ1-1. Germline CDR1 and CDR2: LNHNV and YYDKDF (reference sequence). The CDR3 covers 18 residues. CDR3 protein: CATSRAVLRGPSATEAFF.

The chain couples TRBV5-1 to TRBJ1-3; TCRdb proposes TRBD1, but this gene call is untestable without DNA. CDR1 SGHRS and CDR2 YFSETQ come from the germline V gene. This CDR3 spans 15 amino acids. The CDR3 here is CASSRDSSSGNTIYF. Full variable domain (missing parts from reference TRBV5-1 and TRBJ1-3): KAGVTQTPRYLIKTRGQQVTLSCSPISGHRSVSWYQQTPGQGLQFLFEYFSETQRNKGNFPGRFSGRQFSNSRSEMNVSTLELGDSALYLCASSRDSSSGNTIYFGEGSWLTVV.

The CDR3 region is CASSEASRSFF. V usage is TRBV2 and J usage is TRBJ1-2. CDR1 and CDR2 from the germline V gene are SNHLY and FYNNEI. This CDR3 comprises 11 residues. Drawing the rest from reference TRBV2 and TRBJ1-2, the complete variable domain is EPEVTQTPSHQVTQMGQEVILRCVPISNHLYFYWYRQILGQKVEFLVSFYNNEISEKSEIFDDQFSVERPDGSNFTLKIRSTKLEDSAMYFCASSEASRSFFGSGTRLTVV.

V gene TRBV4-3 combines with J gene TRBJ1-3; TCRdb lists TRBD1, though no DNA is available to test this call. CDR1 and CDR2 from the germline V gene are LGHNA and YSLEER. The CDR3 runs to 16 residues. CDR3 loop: CASSQDWKTDGNTIYF.

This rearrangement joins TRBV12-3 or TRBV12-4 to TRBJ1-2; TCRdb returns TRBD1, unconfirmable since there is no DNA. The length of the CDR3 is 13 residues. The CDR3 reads CASHTRANYGYTF.

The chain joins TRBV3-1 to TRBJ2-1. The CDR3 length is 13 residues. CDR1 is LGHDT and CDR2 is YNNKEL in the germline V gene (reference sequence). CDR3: CASSLFIGNEQFF.

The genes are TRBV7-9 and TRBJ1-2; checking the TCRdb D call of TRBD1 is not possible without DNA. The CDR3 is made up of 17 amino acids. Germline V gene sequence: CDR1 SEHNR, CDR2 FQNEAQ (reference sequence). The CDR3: CASTPKMVPDRKNGYTF.

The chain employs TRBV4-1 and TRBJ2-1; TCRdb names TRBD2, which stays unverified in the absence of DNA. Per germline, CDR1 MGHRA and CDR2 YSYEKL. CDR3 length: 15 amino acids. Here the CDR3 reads CASSHLAVSYNEQFF.

The CDR3 sequence: CSARSPRQGASGANVLTF. V gene TRBV20-1 combines with J gene TRBJ2-6; TCRdb indicates TRBD1, and absent DNA this call remains unverified. CDR1 and CDR2 from the germline V gene are DFQATT and SNEGSKA (reference sequence). The CDR3 is made up of 18 amino acids.

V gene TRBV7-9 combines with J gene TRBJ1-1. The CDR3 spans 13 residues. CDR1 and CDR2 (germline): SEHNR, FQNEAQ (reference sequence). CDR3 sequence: CASSSTVPGPAFF.

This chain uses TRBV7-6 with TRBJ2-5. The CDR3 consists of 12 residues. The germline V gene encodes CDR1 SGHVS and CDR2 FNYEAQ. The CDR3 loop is CASSLHGETQYF.

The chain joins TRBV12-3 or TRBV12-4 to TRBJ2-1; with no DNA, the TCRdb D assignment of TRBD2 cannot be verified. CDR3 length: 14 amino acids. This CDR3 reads CATTEREGFGEQFF.

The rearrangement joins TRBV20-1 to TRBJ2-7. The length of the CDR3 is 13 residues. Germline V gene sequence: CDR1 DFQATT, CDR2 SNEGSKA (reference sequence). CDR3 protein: CSALGVGDLGQYF.

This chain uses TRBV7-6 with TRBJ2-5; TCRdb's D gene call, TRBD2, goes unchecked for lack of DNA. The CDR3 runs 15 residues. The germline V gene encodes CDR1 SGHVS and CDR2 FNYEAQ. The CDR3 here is CASSLEGQQQETQYF.

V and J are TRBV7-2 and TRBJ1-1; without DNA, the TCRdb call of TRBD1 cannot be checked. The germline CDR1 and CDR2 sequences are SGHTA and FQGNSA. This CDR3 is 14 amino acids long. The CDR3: CASSPARWNTEAFF.